This is a list of T cell receptor beta chains from one sample in a study of blood T cell repertoires in COVID-19. Clones were read by immunoSEQ multiplex PCR, and TCRdb kept only the in-frame ones, dropping some. Of some 200,000 clones detected, 70% to 90% appear once; the ten largest clones hold roughly 5.5%. The sequenced sample was peripheral blood. These receptors were collected from a man aged 35-49 years with active or convalescent COVID-19. The CDR3 runs from the conserved cysteine through the conserved F or W. Each record gives: D gene, J gene, V gene, clone size, CDR3 DNA, CDR3 protein. D genes are given only for firm matches. Clone size, where shown, is once, few, many, or a class for clones that have expanded.

>-|TRBJ1-1|TRBV15|-
TGTGCCACCAGCAGAGATCGGGGGAACACTGAAGCTTTCTTT
CATSRDRGNTEAFF
>-|TRBJ2-7|TRBV4-2|-
TGTGCCAGCAGCCGTCCGGGATCAGGGGACGAGCAGTACTTC
CASSRPGSGDEQYF
>-|TRBJ1-2|TRBV3-1/TRBV3-2|once
TGTGCCAGCAGCCAAGACGGGACTCTCTATGGCTACACCTTC
CASSQDGTLYGYTF
>-|TRBJ1-4|TRBV28|-
TGTGCCAGCAGTTTAGGGACACCAACTAATGAAAAACTGTTTTTT
CASSLGTPTNEKLFF
>-|TRBJ2-5|TRBV24-1|-
TGTGCCACCAGTGATTTCCAGGGGAAGGGTCTCTTAGAGACCCAGTACTTC
CATSDFQGKGLLETQYF
>TRBD1|TRBJ2-5|TRBV9|once
TGTGCCAGCAGCGTAGACGGACAGGGGGCGCGTGAGACCCAGTACTTC
CASSVDGQGARETQYF
>-|TRBJ2-2|TRBV7-9|-
TGTGCCAGCAGCTTGACAGCTAACACCGGGGAGCTGTTTTTT
CASSLTANTGELFF
>TRBD1|TRBJ1-5|TRBV4-1|-
TGCGCCAGCAGCCCCGAGGACAGGGCGTATCAGCCCCAGCATTTT
CASSPEDRAYQPQHF
>-|TRBJ1-1|TRBV27|-
TGTGCCAGCAGTCAAACCAGGGGATGGACTGAAGCTTTCTTT
CASSQTRGWTEAFF
>-|TRBJ2-2|TRBV19|once
TGTGCCAGTAGAAAACAGGGCCGCACCGGGGAGCTGTTTTTT
CASRKQGRTGELFF
>-|TRBJ1-2|TRBV3-1/TRBV3-2|-
TGTGCCAGCAGCCTAAGGACATCTCGACCAGGTGGCTACACCTTC
CASSLRTSRPGGYTF
>TRBD2|TRBJ2-3|TRBV5-4|-
TGTGCCAGCAGCGGCGGGAGTAGCACAGATACGCAGTATTTT
CASSGGSSTDTQYF
>-|TRBJ2-6|TRBV4-2|-
TGTGCCAGCAGCCAAGATGGGTGGCAGGGCCACTCTGGGGCCAACGTCCTGACTTTC
CASSQDGWQGHSGANVLTF
>TRBD1|TRBJ2-4|TRBV28|-
TGTGCCAGCAGTCTACCGGGACAGGGGAACATTCAGTACTTC
CASSLPGQGNIQYF
>-|TRBJ2-3|TRBV7-8|-
TGTGCCAGCAGCTTAGTAGGCGGCGGGGGCGTAAATACGCAGTATTTT
CASSLVGGGGVNTQYF
>TRBD2|TRBJ2-4|TRBV5-1|-
TGCGCCAGCAGCTTGGCCTTGACTAGCGGGGTCTACGACAAAAACATTCAGTACTTC
CASSLALTSGVYDKNIQYF
>-|TRBJ1-5|TRBV6-5|-
TGTGCCAGCGTACGAACAGGGAATCAGCCCCAGCATTTT
CASVRTGNQPQHF
>-|TRBJ2-2|TRBV7-9|-
TGTGCCAGCAGCCCCCCCAGGGTCACCGGGGAGCTGTTTTTT
CASSPPRVTGELFF
>TRBD1|TRBJ2-1|TRBV16|-
TGTGCCAGCATCGTACCCGGTCGACAGGGGTCCTACAATGAGCAGTTCTTC
CASIVPGRQGSYNEQFF
>TRBD2|TRBJ2-7|TRBV2|-
TGTGCCAGCCAATCCACTAGCGGGAGAGGGGAGCAGTACTTC
CASQSTSGRGEQYF
>-|TRBJ1-4|TRBV23-1|-
TGCGCCAGGAATCCTTTTGGGCAGAGTGCAACTAATGAAAAACTGTTTTTT
CARNPFGQSATNEKLFF
>TRBD2|TRBJ2-1|TRBV5-1|-
TGCGCCAGCAGCTCGACTAGCGGGTACTACAATGAGCAGTTCTTC
CASSSTSGYYNEQFF
>-|TRBJ2-2|TRBV28|-
TGTGCCAGCAGCAGTGGTGGGGAGCTGTTTTTT
CASSSGGELFF